The 32 T cell receptor beta chains given below trace back to one sample, sequenced in a study of response to subunit inactivated influenza vaccine. TCRdb reanalysed the RT-PCR reads using MiXCR and keeps one entry per CDR3 protein. Seen here are about 610,000 distinct CDR3 sequences, about 15% observed once, and the top ten hold over 8.5%. The specimen comprised PBMCs from blood, sampled roughly 12 days after vaccination. The receptors originated from a man in his fifties or sixties who received an inactivated influenza vaccine.

The chain carries TRBV15 and TRBJ1-3; TRBD1 might be the D (5 bases). This CDR3 has 16 residues. The germline gives CDR1 LNHNV, CDR2 YYDKDF (reference sequence). V was cut by 0 bases and J by 2 bases, with 11 bases left in between. The CDR3 sequence is CATSRDLSGAGNTIYF. Written as DNA, the CDR3 is TGTGCCACCAGCAGAGATCTTTCGGGGGCTGGAAACACCATATATTTT.

This clonotype was observed a few times. This chain links TRBV24-1 with TRBJ1-1, with D maybe TRBD1 (6 bases). Trimming took off 4 bases at V and 1 base at J, with 9 bases between the two ends. CDR1 and CDR2 from the germline V gene are KGHDR and SFDVKD. The CDR3 totals 14 residues. CDR3: CATSDRGQNTEAFF. CDR3 bases: TGTGCCACCAGTGACCGGGGACAGAACACTGAAGCTTTCTTT.

This clonotype showed up just a few times. V gene TRBV12-3 or TRBV12-4 combines with J gene TRBJ2-3, with D possibly matching TRBD2 (6 bases). Trimming pared 4 bases from V and 2 bases from J, leaving 13 bases between. The CDR3 is made up of 15 amino acids. The chain's CDR3 is CASSWGGTTTDTQYF. The CDR3 DNA sequence: TGTGCCAGCAGTTGGGGCGGGACCACCACAGATACGCAGTATTTT.

This clonotype has ten or more counts. Sequence at one end of the junction differs from germline and may be a read error. J is TRBJ2-3 and V is TRBV5-1; 8 nucleotides agree with TRBD1. This CDR3 is built from 14 residues. Germline CDR1 is SGHRS and CDR2 is YFSETQ. CDR3 loop: CASSKGQGTDTQYF. CDR3 nucleotide sequence: TGTGCCAGCAGCAAGGGACAGGGCACAGATACGCAGTATTTT. Variable domain in full (rest from reference TRBV5-1 and TRBJ2-3): KAGVTQTPRYLIKTRGQQVTLSCSPISGHRSVSWYQQTPGQGLQFLFEYFSETQRNKGNFPGRFSGRQFSNSRSEMNVSTLELGDSALYLCASSKGQGTDTQYFGPGTRLTVL.

The table lists this clonotype with a few counts. This chain links TRBV28 with TRBJ2-6; 8 nucleotides line up with TRBD1. Unmatched junction bases numbered 8, after V lost 3 bases and J lost 4 bases. Germline V gene data show CDR1 as MDHEN and CDR2 as SYDVKM. This CDR3 spans 17 amino acids. CDR3 loop: CASSLRTGNEGANVLTF. The CDR3 region has the DNA TGTGCCAGCAGTTTGCGGACAGGGAACGAGGGGGCCAACGTCCTGACTTTC.

V and J are TRBV5-1 and TRBJ2-3; TRBD1 aligns across 8 bases. V shed 0 bases and J 4 bases; nucleotides not matched to a gene: 1. The CDR3 consists of 14 residues. Germline V gene sequence: CDR1 SGHRS, CDR2 YFSETQ. The CDR3 here is CASSLAQGADTQYF. As DNA, the CDR3 is TGCGCCAGCAGCTTGGCACAGGGGGCAGATACGCAGTATTTT.

This clonotype was detected ten times or more. V usage is TRBV12-3 or TRBV12-4 and J usage is TRBJ2-2; TRBD1 aligns across 8 bases. Trimming removed 5 bases from V and 5 bases from J; junction bases left unmatched: 10. The CDR3 sequence is 16 residues long. CDR3 DNA: TGTGCCAGCAGTCCTACAGGGGGGTCCCGGACCGGGGAGCTGTTTTTT. The encoded protein is CASSPTGGSRTGELFF.

The chain combines TRBV7-9 with TRBJ2-3; D is unresolved. CDR1 is SEHNR, CDR2 FQNEAQ, per germline (reference sequence). The germline V and J ends were trimmed by 2 bases and 2 bases, with 8 bases remaining between them. This CDR3 contains 14 residues. The CDR3 loop reads CASSLTLATDTQYF. The CDR3 nucleotides read TGTGCCAGCAGCTTAACCCTCGCCACAGATACGCAGTATTTT.

This clonotype was found a few times. The V call is TRBV12-3 or TRBV12-4, the J call TRBJ2-3, with 11 bases lining up with TRBD2. Unmatched junction bases numbered 7, after V lost 6 bases and J lost 8 bases. The CDR3 sequence is 14 residues long. The CDR3, as DNA: TGTGCCAGCAGACTTAGCGGGGGGGCCGCTACGCAGTATTTT. Translation gives CASRLSGGAATQYF.

The rearrangement links TRBV4-2 to TRBJ1-2; 7 nucleotides align to TRBD1. V shed 2 bases, J shed 8 bases, and the junction held 11 bases outside the gene matches. The CDR3 loop spans 15 amino acids. Germline V CDR1 and CDR2: LGHNA, YNFKEQ. The DNA of the CDR3 is TGTGCCAGCAGCCAATCGACAGGGTCCATAGGGGGCTACACCTTC. Protein sequence: CASSQSTGSIGGYTF.

This clonotype was seen ten or more times. The chain couples TRBV11-2 to TRBJ2-5; TRBD2 might be the D (6 bases). The germline gives CDR1 SGHAT, CDR2 FQNNGV. Trimming shortened V by 0 bases and J by 1 base, and 21 bases separated the two germline ends. CDR3 size: 19 residues. The CDR3 region is CASSLEPSPSVSIQETQYF. CDR3 DNA sequence: TGTGCCAGCAGCTTAGAGCCCTCCCCTAGCGTATCCATCCAAGAGACCCAGTACTTC.

The rearrangement links TRBV10-2 to TRBJ2-1; TRBD1 matches 9 bases. Trimming took 7 bases from V and 3 from J; bases not matched to a gene: 13. CDR1 WSHSY and CDR2 SAAADI come from the germline V gene. This CDR3 is built from 17 residues. CDR3 region: CASTRTGANFNYNEQFF. The CDR3 bases are TGCGCCAGCACCCGGACAGGGGCCAATTTTAACTACAATGAGCAGTTCTTC.

The chain has TRBV5-1 and TRBJ1-1; unclear D gene. The V gene lost 3 bases and the J gene lost 4 bases, with 7 bases spanning the gap. The CDR3 consists of 12 residues. Germline V CDR1 and CDR2: SGHRS, YFSETQ. CDR3 bases: TGCGCCAGCAGCTACGATCGCACTGAAGCTTTCTTT. Translated, it gives CASSYDRTEAFF.

The rearrangement uses TRBV5-1 and TRBJ2-1, with D possibly TRBD1 on 5 matching bases. Trimming pared 4 bases from V and 2 bases from J, leaving 25 bases between. The V gene's germline CDR1 is SGHRS and CDR2 YFSETQ. The CDR3 loop spans 19 amino acids. The CDR3 nucleotides read TGCGCCAGCAGCAGGGGCTCTAGAGGTGACGGTAACACCTACAATGAGCAGTTCTTC. It encodes CASSRGSRGDGNTYNEQFF.

The CDR3 nucleotides are TGTGCCAGCTCACCACGGGCTCGGGAGGTGGGTGAGCAGTTCTTC. Amino acids: CASSPRAREVGEQFF. V is TRBV18 and J is TRBJ2-1; TRBD2 matches 7 bases. The CDR3 sequence is 15 residues long. Germline CDR1 KGHSH, CDR2 LQKENI. Trimming took 1 base from V and 9 from J; bases not matched to a gene: 9.

This clonotype was observed a few times. J is TRBJ1-2 and V is TRBV21-1; the DNA was not compared with TRBD1, the D call given in the table. TRBV21-1 is a pseudogene. The CDR3 spans 17 residues. The DNA for the CDR3 is TGTGCCAGCAGCAAAGTACCCTTTCCAGGGAGAGAGTATGGCTACACCTTC. Protein product: CASSKVPFPGREYGYTF.

This clonotype was seen more than once but under ten times. The V and J genes are TRBV2 and TRBJ2-5; D unresolved. The CDR3 contains 13 residues. V lost 4 bases, J lost 1 base, and 7 bases lay in between. Germline V gene sequence: CDR1 SNHLY, CDR2 FYNNEI. DNA for the CDR3: TGTGCCAGCAGTGGTAACAGCCAAGAGACCCAGTACTTC. Its translation is CASSGNSQETQYF.

The rearrangement joins TRBV12-3 or TRBV12-4 to TRBJ1-5; D gene ambiguous. The V gene lost 5 bases and the J gene lost 2 bases, with 13 bases spanning the gap. The length of the CDR3 is 15 residues. Here the CDR3 DNA reads TGTGCCAGCAGTGCCCGAGTAATTGGCAATCAGCCCCAGCATTTT. It encodes CASSARVIGNQPQHF.

The table lists this clonotype with a count of one. This chain joins TRBV7-9 and TRBJ1-4; TRBD1 matches at 7 bases. The germline V gene encodes CDR1 SEHNR and CDR2 FQNEAQ (reference sequence). The CDR3 runs to 14 residues. J lost 8 bases, V lost 6 bases, and 9 bases had no gene match. CDR3 loop: CASSPRQGGEKLFF. CDR3 nucleotides: TGTGCCAGCAGTCCTCGACAGGGAGGAGAAAAACTGTTTTTT.

This clonotype has a count of ten or more. This chain connects TRBV6-2 or TRBV6-3 to TRBJ2-7, with D perhaps matching TRBD1 (6 bases). Trimming took off 2 bases at V and 1 base at J, with 12 bases between the two ends. Germline V gives CDR1 MNHEY, CDR2 SVGEGT. This CDR3 has 15 residues. The CDR3 is CASSYPLDRSYEQYF. Here the CDR3 DNA reads TGTGCCAGCAGTTACCCCCTGGACAGATCCTACGAGCAGTACTTC.

This clonotype was detected a few times. V usage is TRBV10-3 and J usage is TRBJ2-3, with 8 bases identical to TRBD1. With 6 bases clipped from V and 0 bases from J, the junction kept 2 bases outside the gene matches. Germline CDR1 ENHRY, CDR2 SYGVKD. The CDR3 consists of 14 residues. CDR3 sequence: CAIRGQESTDTQYF. In nucleotides, the CDR3 is TGTGCCATCAGGGGACAGGAGAGCACAGATACGCAGTATTTT.

This clonotype was detected a few times. V and J are TRBV20-1 and TRBJ2-1; D is perhaps TRBD1 (6 bases). Germline-derived CDR1 and CDR2 are DFQATT and SNEGSKA (reference sequence). This CDR3 is built from 10 residues. The V end lost 3 bases, the J end lost 14 bases, and 11 bases lay between the germline ends. The CDR3 DNA reads as TGCAGTGCTAGCAGGGACATCGAGTTCTTC. It is translated as CSASRDIEFF.

The V gene is TRBV11-1, the J gene TRBJ2-7; D gene unclear. Trimming left V 5 bases short and J 6 bases short, with 14 bases between. The germline CDR1 and CDR2 sequences are SGHAT and FQDESV (reference sequence). This CDR3 contains 13 residues. The CDR3 DNA follows: TGTGCCAGCAGCCCAACTATCGTAGGCGAGCAGTACTTC. This encodes CASSPTIVGEQYF.

This chain uses TRBV5-1 with TRBJ1-3; D unclear. V shed 0 bases and J shed 8 bases, with 18 bases lying between them. The germline CDR1 and CDR2 sequences are SGHRS and YFSETQ. The CDR3 has 16 residues. In DNA form, the CDR3 reads TGCGCCAGCAGCTTGGATATGGCTTTTCGGCCGGACACCATATATTTT. It encodes CASSLDMAFRPDTIYF.

The chain couples TRBV4-3 to TRBJ2-7, with 8 bases aligning to TRBD1. The CDR3 extends over 15 amino acids. Germline V gives CDR1 LGHNA, CDR2 YSLEER. Trimming took 4 bases from V and 4 from J; bases not matched to a gene: 9. CDR3 residues: CASSRSSTGEYEQYF. The CDR3 DNA is TGCGCCAGCAGCCGATCCTCGACAGGGGAGTACGAGCAGTACTTC.

V usage is TRBV2 and J usage is TRBJ2-7, with 8 positions matching TRBD1. Per germline, CDR1 SNHLY and CDR2 FYNNEI. This CDR3 is built from 16 residues. V lost 2 bases and J lost 2; bases outside the gene matches: 8. CDR3 sequence (DNA): TGTGCCAGCAGTGAAAAAGGATCGGACAGGGCCTACGAGCAGTACTTC. It encodes CASSEKGSDRAYEQYF.

The V call is TRBV20-1, the J call TRBJ2-1, with 14 bases matching TRBD2. This CDR3 is 18 amino acids long. CDR1 DFQATT and CDR2 SNEGSKA come from the germline V gene (reference sequence). The V gene end was trimmed by 0 bases and the J gene end by 2 bases; junction bases not matched to a gene: 6. This chain's CDR3 is CSARDGLAGGTAYNEQFF. The CDR3 coding sequence is TGCAGTGCTAGAGACGGACTAGCGGGGGGCACAGCCTACAATGAGCAGTTCTTC.

This clonotype has only a few counts. The V gene is TRBV6-5, the J gene TRBJ2-7, with 9 bases identical to TRBD2. There are 14 residues in the CDR3. J was trimmed by 3 bases and V by 2 bases; bases with no gene match: 2. Germline loops: CDR1 MNHEY, CDR2 SVGAGI. The CDR3 region is CASSYLAGSYEQYF. DNA for the CDR3: TGTGCCAGCAGTTACCTAGCGGGAAGCTACGAGCAGTACTTC.

This clonotype was seen only a few times. V is TRBV11-2 and J is TRBJ2-1; TRBD2 agrees at 8 bases. Germline CDR1 SGHAT, CDR2 FQNNGV. There are 17 residues in the CDR3. V lost 2 bases and J lost 0; bases outside the gene matches: 6. For the CDR3, the DNA is TGTGCCAGCAGCTTAAACGGGGGGGCGAGCTCCTACAATGAGCAGTTCTTC. Protein: CASSLNGGASSYNEQFF.

This rearrangement joins TRBV11-1 to TRBJ2-1; unclear D gene. The ends were cut back, 6 bases at V and 7 bases at J, with 10 bases in the middle. The CDR3 is 12 amino acids. Germline CDR1 and CDR2: SGHAT and FQDESV (reference sequence). The CDR3 reads CASSQVGNEQFF. In DNA form, the CDR3 reads TGTGCCAGCAGTCAGGTGGGGAATGAGCAGTTCTTC.

This clonotype was counted between two and nine times. This chain connects TRBV12-3 or TRBV12-4 to TRBJ2-1; D possibly corresponds to TRBD1 (5 bases). Trimming stripped 6 bases from V and 3 bases from J, with 18 bases between. This CDR3 comprises 16 residues. CDR3 in amino acids: CASREERGSFYNEQFF. The CDR3 nucleotides read TGTGCCAGCAGGGAAGAAAGGGGCTCTTTCTACAATGAGCAGTTCTTC.

This clonotype was counted between two and nine times. The chain uses TRBV9 and TRBJ2-7; possibly TRBD2 for D (6 bases). The germline CDR1 and CDR2 sequences are SGDLS and YYNGEE. V lost 0 bases, J lost 4 bases, and 8 bases lay in between. The CDR3 spans 13 residues. The CDR3 sequence: CASSVVGGYEQYF. In DNA, the CDR3 is TGTGCCAGCAGCGTAGTAGGAGGGTACGAGCAGTACTTC. Using reference TRBV9 and TRBJ2-7 for the parts outside the CDR3, the full variable domain is DSGVTQTPKHLITATGQRVTLRCSPRSGDLSVYWYQQSLDQGLQFLIQYYNGEERAKGNILERFSAQQFPDLHSELNLSSLELGDSALYFCASSVVGGYEQYFGPGTRLTVT.